The T cell receptor beta chain described here comes from a study of beta chain features in type 1 diabetes. Reverse transcription of all isolated RNA meant that expressed TCRB transcripts were sequenced. Method: immunoSEQ multiplex PCR; TCRdb's copy keeps in-frame clones and lacks some. The sample records some 280,000 clones, 14% being singletons. V lost 3 bases and J lost 5; bases outside the gene matches: 5. This CDR3 has 16 residues. Germline values: CDR1 MDHEN, CDR2 SYDVKM. Findings and caveats of the study: Moderately but significantly shorter TCRB CDR3s were found in Type 1 diabetes patients in all four CD4+ subsets.

Concerning this clone itself: No antigen is known for it.

The sample was naive CD4+ T cells from blood. The rearrangement joins TRBV28 to TRBJ2-5; 14 bases fit TRBD2. The clonotype was recovered from a young man with type 1 diabetes. CDR3 in amino acids: CASSLTSGRAGETQYF. The CDR3 DNA is TGTGCCAGCAGTTTGACTAGCGGGAGGGCCGGGGAGACCCAGTACTTC.